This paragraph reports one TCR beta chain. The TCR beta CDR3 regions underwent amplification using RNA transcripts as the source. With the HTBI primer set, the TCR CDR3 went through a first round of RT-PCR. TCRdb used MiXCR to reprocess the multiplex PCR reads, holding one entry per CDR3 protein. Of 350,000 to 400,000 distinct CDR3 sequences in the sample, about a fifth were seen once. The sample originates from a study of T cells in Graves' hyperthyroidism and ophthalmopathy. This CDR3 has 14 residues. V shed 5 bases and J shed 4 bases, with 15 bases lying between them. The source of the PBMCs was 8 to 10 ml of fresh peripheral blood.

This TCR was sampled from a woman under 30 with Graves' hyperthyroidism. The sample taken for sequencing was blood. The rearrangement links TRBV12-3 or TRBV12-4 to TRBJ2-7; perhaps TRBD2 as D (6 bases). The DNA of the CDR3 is TGTGCCAGCAGTACGGGACTGCGGCGGTACGAGCAGTACTTC. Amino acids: CASSTGLRRYEQYF.